The rows below give T cell receptor beta chains drawn from one sample of a study of blood T cells in healthy people across ages. TCRdb processed the 5' RACE reads anew with MiXCR; each CDR3 protein has one entry. Of 1.5 million to 2 million distinct CDR3 sequences listed, less than 50% are singletons. Material for sequencing was blood. These receptors were taken from a woman between 40 and 55 years old in good health. Both conserved end residues are part of each CDR3. Fields, in order: D gene, V gene, clone size, J gene, CDR3 protein, CDR3 DNA. The D gene is left open where the match is weak. Rows give clone size only sometimes, using once, few, many, or a class for an expanded clone.

D: -; V: TRBV5-5; size: few; J: TRBJ2-7; CDR3: CASSLAPGHGREQYF; DNA: TGTGCCAGCAGCTTGGCACCCGGGCACGGGCGCGAGCAGTACTTC
D: TRBD1; V: TRBV29-1; size: -; J: TRBJ1-1; CDR3: CSVGEGAITEAFF; DNA: TGCAGCGTTGGGGAGGGGGCGATCACTGAAGCTTTCTTT
D: -; V: TRBV11-2; size: -; J: TRBJ1-2; CDR3: CASSEGIYGYTF; DNA: TGTGCCAGCAGCGAAGGGATCTATGGCTACACCTTC
D: -; V: TRBV18; size: -; J: TRBJ2-1; CDR3: CASQPPTAAYNEQFF; DNA: TGTGCCAGCCAACCTCCTACCGCAGCCTACAATGAGCAGTTCTTC
D: -; V: TRBV27; size: -; J: TRBJ1-2; CDR3: CASSPDGRADYGYTF; DNA: TGTGCCAGCAGTCCGGACGGACGGGCGGACTATGGCTACACCTTC
D: -; V: TRBV5-1; size: -; J: TRBJ2-3; CDR3: CASSSSLVVRTDTQYF; DNA: TGCGCCAGCAGCTCCAGTCTAGTGGTAAGGACAGATACGCAGTATTTT
D: -; V: TRBV20-1; size: few; J: TRBJ2-7; CDR3: CSASLDSYEQYF; DNA: TGCAGTGCTAGCCTGGACTCCTACGAGCAGTACTTC
D: -; V: TRBV7-2; size: -; J: TRBJ2-3; CDR3: CASSSTRGRLDTQYF; DNA: TGTGCCAGCAGCTCGACGAGGGGCCGCCTGGATACGCAGTATTTT
D: -; V: TRBV28; size: -; J: TRBJ2-7; CDR3: CASGGLGYNEQYF; DNA: TGTGCCAGCGGGGGCCTAGGGTACAATGAGCAGTACTTC
D: -; V: TRBV6-2/TRBV6-3; size: -; J: TRBJ1-5; CDR3: CASTPGGTGGQPQHF; DNA: TGTGCCAGCACCCCTGGGGGCACAGGAGGCCAGCCCCAGCATTTT
D: TRBD1; V: TRBV27; size: -; J: TRBJ2-3; CDR3: CASSQGQTGTDTQYF; DNA: TGTGCCAGCAGTCAGGGACAGACGGGAACAGATACGCAGTATTTT
D: -; V: TRBV29-1; size: -; J: TRBJ1-4; CDR3: CSVSILGQAYEKLFF; DNA: TGCAGCGTTTCGATCTTAGGTCAGGCGTATGAAAAACTGTTTTTT
D: -; V: TRBV20-1; size: -; J: TRBJ2-7; CDR3: CTSGPIYEQYF; DNA: TGCACGTCAGGACCTATCTACGAGCAGTACTTC
D: -; V: TRBV28; size: few; J: TRBJ2-1; CDR3: CASRMMGVNEQFF; DNA: TGTGCCAGCAGGATGATGGGGGTCAATGAGCAGTTCTTC
D: TRBD2; V: TRBV7-2; size: -; J: TRBJ2-7; CDR3: CASSQAGRGISDNEQYF; DNA: TGTGCCAGCAGCCAAGCCGGGCGGGGGATAAGTGACAATGAGCAGTACTTC
D: -; V: TRBV7-2; size: -; J: TRBJ2-7; CDR3: CASSPGLQIVEQYF; DNA: TGTGCCAGCAGCCCAGGTCTACAAATTGTCGAGCAGTACTTC
D: -; V: TRBV7-9; size: few; J: TRBJ2-7; CDR3: CASSPFGVGDSYEQYF; DNA: TGTGCCAGCAGCCCCTTCGGGGTTGGGGATTCCTACGAGCAGTACTTC